This T cell receptor (beta chain) appears in the sequencing data of a study of human T cells and chemical hapten exposure. TCRdb reprocessed the RACE reads with MiXCR, giving one entry per CDR3 protein. Among about 41,000 distinct CDR3 sequences, 3% to 3.5% were seen once, and the ten largest hold about 6.7%. Time point here: patch test 2, 6 weeks after DPC sensitization. The treatment denotes: therapeutic diphenylcyclopropenone sensitization with weekly scalp DPC. In its sample, this clonotype was seen many times. This CDR3 has 14 amino acids. Trimming stripped 6 bases from V and 4 bases from J, with 10 bases between. Germline CDR1 is LNHNV and CDR2 is YYDKDF (reference sequence).

This sequence originates from a man in his forties with alopecia areata. Some clones in this sample may be carry-over from other donors' samples. The input for sequencing was whole blood, taken in connection with sensitization to the hapten diphenylcyclopropenone (DPC). The chain joins TRBV15 to TRBJ1-6; D may be TRBD1 (5 bases). The CDR3 loop reads CATSKDIYNSPLHF. DNA of the CDR3: TGTGCCACCAGTAAGGACATTTATAATTCACCCCTCCACTTT.